This TCR beta chain was recorded in a study of blood T cell repertoires in COVID-19. Study-level information: COVID-19 samples, acute and convalescent, were from the United States, Italy and Spain.

This clone appeared a single time. Germline V gives CDR1 MNHEY, CDR2 SVGEGT. V lost 2 bases and J lost 6, with 22 bases in between. The CDR3 has 17 amino acids. The study drew participants aged about 18 to 95 years from some 24 US areas. Cohort assignment relied on participant-reported clinical history. Donors in Cohort 3 counted as recovered after two negative PCRs, clearance, or symptom resolution. The repertoire was sequenced with immunoSEQ multiplex PCR; TCRdb's copy has only in-frame clones and lacks some. The sample has around 170,000 clones, 88% seen once. The clonotype was recovered from a woman aged 18-30 years who had recovered from COVID-19. The J gene is TRBJ2-5, the V gene TRBV6-2 or TRBV6-3, with D perhaps matching TRBD2 (7 bases). The sample taken for sequencing was PBMCs or T cells enriched from blood (not recorded which). The CDR3 nucleotides read TGTGCCAGCAGTTACGGGGGGGCAGCTAACATAATGAAGACCCAGTACTTC. Translated, it gives CASSYGGAANIMKTQYF.